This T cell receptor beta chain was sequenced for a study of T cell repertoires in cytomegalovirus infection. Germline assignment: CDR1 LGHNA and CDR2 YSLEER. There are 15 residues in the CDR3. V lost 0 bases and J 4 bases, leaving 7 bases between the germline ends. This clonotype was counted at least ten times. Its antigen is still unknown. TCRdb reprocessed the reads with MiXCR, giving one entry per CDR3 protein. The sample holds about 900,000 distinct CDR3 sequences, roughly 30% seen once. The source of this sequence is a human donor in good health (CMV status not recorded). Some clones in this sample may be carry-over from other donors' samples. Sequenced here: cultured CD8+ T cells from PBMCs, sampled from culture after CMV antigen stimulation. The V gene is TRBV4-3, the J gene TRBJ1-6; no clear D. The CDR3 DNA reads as TGCGCCAGCAGCCAAGACGCCGGGTATAATTCACCCCTCCACTTT. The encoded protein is CASSQDAGYNSPLHF.